This T cell receptor beta chain was profiled in a study of PD-L1 blockade in urothelial cancer. Study context: It was at 3 weeks (second dose) and 6 weeks after treatment start that blood was analyzed.

Pretreatment sampling and on-treatment sampling together yielded between 1 and 8 samples for each patient. Spiking of synthetic TCR analog templates was performed in each PCR. Produced via immunoSEQ multiplex PCR; TCRdb's table is partial and in-frame only. The repertoire holds around 120,000 clones, under 85% seen once, with 2% to 3% in the top ten. V lost 6 bases and J lost 0; bases outside the gene matches: 8. Germline loops: CDR1 SNHLY, CDR2 FYNNEI. This CDR3 has 19 residues. This TCR was sampled from a man aged 45-65 years with urothelial cancer. The source material was PBMCs, sampled around atezolizumab (anti-PD-L1) treatment. The chain has TRBV2 and TRBJ2-1, with TRBD2 identical over 16 bases. The CDR3 reads CASRYPGLAGGSSYNEQFF. The CDR3, as DNA: TGTGCCAGCAGGTACCCGGGACTAGCGGGAGGGAGCTCCTACAATGAGCAGTTCTTC.